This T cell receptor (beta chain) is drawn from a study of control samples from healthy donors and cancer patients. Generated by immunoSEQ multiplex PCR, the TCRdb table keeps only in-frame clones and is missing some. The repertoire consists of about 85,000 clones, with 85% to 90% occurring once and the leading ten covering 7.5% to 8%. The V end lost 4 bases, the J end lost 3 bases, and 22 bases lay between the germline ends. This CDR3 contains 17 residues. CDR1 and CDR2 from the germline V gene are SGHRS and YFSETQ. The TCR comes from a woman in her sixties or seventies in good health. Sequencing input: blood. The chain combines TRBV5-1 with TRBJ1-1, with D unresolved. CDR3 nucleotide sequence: TGCGCCAGCAGCCCAACATACCGGGAGAGGGAAGACACTGAAGCTTTCTTT. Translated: CASSPTYREREDTEAFF.